This TCR beta chain emerged from a study of PD-L1 blockade in urothelial cancer. Study in general: Anywhere from 0 to 3 prior chemotherapy regimens had been received by patients. Samples of blood were analyzed 3 weeks (second dose) and 6 weeks after treatment start.

Some clones are missing from TCRdb's copy, which holds only in-frame ones; the method was immunoSEQ multiplex PCR. The sample holds tens of thousands of clones, approximately 84% seen once. Time point specified: pretreatment peripheral blood. Urothelial carcinoma affected the patients, and it was locally advanced or metastatic. This CDR3 region has 15 residues. Trimming took 3 bases from V and 3 from J; bases not matched to a gene: 3. Germline V CDR1 and CDR2: SGHTA, FQGNSA. This receptor was identified in a man in his sixties with urothelial cancer. Sequenced material: PBMCs, taken around atezolizumab (anti-PD-L1) treatment. V is TRBV7-2 and J is TRBJ2-7; 12 bases map to TRBD2. The CDR3 loop is CASSFGLAGSYEQYF. CDR3 bases: TGTGCCAGCAGCTTCGGACTAGCGGGGAGCTACGAGCAGTACTTC.